This T cell receptor (beta chain) was found in a study of CD8 T cells in Susac syndrome. Trimming cost V 6 bases and J 6 bases, with 11 bases left between them. Germline V lookup: CDR1 DFQATT, CDR2 SNEGSKA (reference sequence). The CDR3 consists of 11 residues. Blood CD8+ and CD4+ T cells underwent high-throughput TCR beta sequencing. The patients with Susac syndrome were individuals who fulfilled the recently defined diagnostic criteria for disease that was either definite or probable. RNA amounts of roughly 0.5 to 1 ug underwent reverse transcription with random hexamers. TCR beta CDR3 was amplified by immunoSEQ covering 54 Vbeta and 13 Jbeta. In TCRdb, the immunoSEQ multiplex PCR reads were re-called with MiXCR into one record per CDR3 protein. This repertoire shows 95,000 to 150,000 distinct CDR3 sequences, over 95% found once; its top ten account for roughly 0.13%.

The receptor's source is a human donor with Susac syndrome. The chain combines TRBV20-1 with TRBJ1-2, with D tentatively TRBD1 (5 bases). The sample consisted of CD4+ T cells from PBMCs. The CDR3 DNA reads as TGCAGTGCCGTGTCGGACAATGGCTACACCTTC. Its protein product is CSAVSDNGYTF.